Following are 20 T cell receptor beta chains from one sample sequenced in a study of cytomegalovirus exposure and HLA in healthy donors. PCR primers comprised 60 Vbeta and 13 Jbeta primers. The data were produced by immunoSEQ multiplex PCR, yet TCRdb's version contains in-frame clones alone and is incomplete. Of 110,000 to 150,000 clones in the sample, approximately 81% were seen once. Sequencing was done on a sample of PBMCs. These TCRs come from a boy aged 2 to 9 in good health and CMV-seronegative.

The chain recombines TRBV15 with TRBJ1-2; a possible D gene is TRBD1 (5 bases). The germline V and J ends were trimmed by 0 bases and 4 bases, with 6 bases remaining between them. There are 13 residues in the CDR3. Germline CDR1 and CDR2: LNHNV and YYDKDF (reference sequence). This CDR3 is CATSRDRGYGYTF. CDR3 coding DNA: TGTGCCACCAGCAGAGATAGGGGCTATGGCTACACCTTC.

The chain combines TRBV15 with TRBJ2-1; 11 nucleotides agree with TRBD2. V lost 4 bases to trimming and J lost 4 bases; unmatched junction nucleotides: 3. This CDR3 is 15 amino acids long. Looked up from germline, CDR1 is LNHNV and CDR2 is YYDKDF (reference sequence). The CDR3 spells CATSKGTSGYNEQFF. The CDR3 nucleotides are TGTGCCACCAGCAAAGGGACTAGCGGTTACAATGAGCAGTTCTTC.

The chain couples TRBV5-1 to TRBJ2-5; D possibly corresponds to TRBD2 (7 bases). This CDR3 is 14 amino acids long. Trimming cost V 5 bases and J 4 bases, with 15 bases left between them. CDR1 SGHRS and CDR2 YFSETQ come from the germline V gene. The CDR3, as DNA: TGCGCCAGCAGGCGCAGGGGAGGGCCAGAGACCCAGTACTTC. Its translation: CASRRRGGPETQYF.

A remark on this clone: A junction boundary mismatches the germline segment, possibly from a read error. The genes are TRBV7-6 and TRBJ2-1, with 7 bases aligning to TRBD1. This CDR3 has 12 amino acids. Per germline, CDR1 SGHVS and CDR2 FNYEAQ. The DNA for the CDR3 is TGTGCCAGCAGCTTAGGTCAAGGGGGCTTACTCTTC. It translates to CASSLGQGGLLF.

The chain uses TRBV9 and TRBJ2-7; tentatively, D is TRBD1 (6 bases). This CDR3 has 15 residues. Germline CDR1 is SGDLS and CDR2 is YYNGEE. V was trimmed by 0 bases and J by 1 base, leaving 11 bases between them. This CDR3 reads CASSVAPGQSYEQYF. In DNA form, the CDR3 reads TGTGCCAGCAGCGTAGCGCCTGGACAGTCCTACGAGCAGTACTTC.

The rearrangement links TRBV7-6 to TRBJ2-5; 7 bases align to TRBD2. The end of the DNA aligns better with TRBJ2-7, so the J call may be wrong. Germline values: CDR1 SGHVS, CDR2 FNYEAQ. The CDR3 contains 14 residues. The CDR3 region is CASSLRAGNYEQYF. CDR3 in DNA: TGTGCCAGCAGCTTACGAGCGGGAAACTACGAGCAGTACTTC.

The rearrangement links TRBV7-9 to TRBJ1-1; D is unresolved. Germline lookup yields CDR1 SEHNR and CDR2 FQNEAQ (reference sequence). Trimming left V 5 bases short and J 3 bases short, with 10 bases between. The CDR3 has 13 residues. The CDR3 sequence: CASSLFSDTEAFF. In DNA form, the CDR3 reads TGTGCCAGCAGCCTTTTTAGTGACACTGAAGCTTTCTTT.

CDR3 nucleotide sequence: TGTGCCTACAGGGGATGGGAGACCCAGTACTTC. Translating it yields CAYRGWETQYF. This chain uses TRBV30 with TRBJ2-5; 7 bases are a match to TRBD1. The ends lost 7 bases at V and 5 bases at J; junction bases unmatched: 4. Germline CDR1 and CDR2: GTSNPN and SVGIG (reference sequence). The CDR3 consists of 11 residues.

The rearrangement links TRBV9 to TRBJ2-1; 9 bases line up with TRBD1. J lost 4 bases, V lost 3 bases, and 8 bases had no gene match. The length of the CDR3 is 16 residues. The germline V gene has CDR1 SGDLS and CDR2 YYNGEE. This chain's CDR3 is CASSAEDRGRYNEQFF. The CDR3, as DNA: TGTGCCAGCAGCGCTGAGGACAGGGGACGGTACAATGAGCAGTTCTTC. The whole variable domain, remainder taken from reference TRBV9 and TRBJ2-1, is DSGVTQTPKHLITATGQRVTLRCSPRSGDLSVYWYQQSLDQGLQFLIQYYNGEERAKGNILERFSAQQFPDLHSELNLSSLELGDSALYFCASSAEDRGRYNEQFFGPGTRLTVL.

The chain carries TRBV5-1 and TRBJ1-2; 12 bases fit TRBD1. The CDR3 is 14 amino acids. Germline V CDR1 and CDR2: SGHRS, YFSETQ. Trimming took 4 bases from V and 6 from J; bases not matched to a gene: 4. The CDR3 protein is CASSPGQGADGYTF. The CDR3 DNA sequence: TGCGCCAGCAGCCCGGGACAGGGGGCGGATGGCTACACCTTC.

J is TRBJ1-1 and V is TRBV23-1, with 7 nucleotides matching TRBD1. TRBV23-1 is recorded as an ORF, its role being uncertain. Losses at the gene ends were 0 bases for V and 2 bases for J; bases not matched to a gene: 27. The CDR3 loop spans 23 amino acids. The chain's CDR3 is CASSQSKRTGVTAHLLKNTEAFF. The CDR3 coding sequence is TGCGCCAGCAGTCAATCAAAAAGAACAGGGGTGACGGCCCATCTCCTGAAAAACACTGAAGCTTTCTTT.

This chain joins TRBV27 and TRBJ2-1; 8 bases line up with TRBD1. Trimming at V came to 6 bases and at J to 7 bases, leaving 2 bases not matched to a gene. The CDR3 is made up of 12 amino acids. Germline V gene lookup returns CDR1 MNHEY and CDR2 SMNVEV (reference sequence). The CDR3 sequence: CASRTGENEQFF. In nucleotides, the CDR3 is TGTGCCAGCAGGACAGGGGAAAATGAGCAGTTCTTC.

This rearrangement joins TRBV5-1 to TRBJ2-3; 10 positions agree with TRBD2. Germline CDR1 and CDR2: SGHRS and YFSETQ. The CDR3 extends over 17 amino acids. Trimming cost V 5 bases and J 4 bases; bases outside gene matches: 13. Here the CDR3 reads CASSSWEAGGPADTQYF. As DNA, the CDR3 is TGCGCCAGCAGTTCGTGGGAAGCGGGAGGGCCAGCAGATACGCAGTATTTT.

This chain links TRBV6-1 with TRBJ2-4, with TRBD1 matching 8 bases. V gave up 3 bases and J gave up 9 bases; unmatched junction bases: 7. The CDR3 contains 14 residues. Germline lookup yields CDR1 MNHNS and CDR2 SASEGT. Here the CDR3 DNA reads TGTGCCAGCAGTGACTCGACAGGGGTCGCCATTCAGTACTTC. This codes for CASSDSTGVAIQYF.

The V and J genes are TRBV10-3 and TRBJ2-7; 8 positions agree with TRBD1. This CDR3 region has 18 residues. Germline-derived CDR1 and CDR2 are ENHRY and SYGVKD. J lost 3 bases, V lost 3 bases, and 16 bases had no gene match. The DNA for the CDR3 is TGTGCCATCAGTGATTTGACAACGAAGGACAGGGATTTCTACGAGCAGTACTTC. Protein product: CAISDLTTKDRDFYEQYF.

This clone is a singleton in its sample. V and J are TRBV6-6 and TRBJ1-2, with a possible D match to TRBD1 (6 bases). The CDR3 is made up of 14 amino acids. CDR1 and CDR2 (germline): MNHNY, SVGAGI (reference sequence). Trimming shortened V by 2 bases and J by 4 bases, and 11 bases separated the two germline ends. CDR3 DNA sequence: TGTGCCAGCAGTTACACAGGGCTCGGCTATGGCTACACCTTC. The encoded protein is CASSYTGLGYGYTF.

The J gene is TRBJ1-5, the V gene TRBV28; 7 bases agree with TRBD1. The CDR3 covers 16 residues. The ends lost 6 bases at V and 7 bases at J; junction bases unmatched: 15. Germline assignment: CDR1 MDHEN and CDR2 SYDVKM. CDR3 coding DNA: TGTGCCAGCAGCCCTAATAACAACAGGGGCAGGCAGCCCCAGCATTTT. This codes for CASSPNNNRGRQPQHF.

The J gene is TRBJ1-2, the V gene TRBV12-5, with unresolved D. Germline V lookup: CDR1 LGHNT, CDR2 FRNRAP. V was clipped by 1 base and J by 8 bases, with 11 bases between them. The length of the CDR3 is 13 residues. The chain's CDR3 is CASGLGGVAGYTF. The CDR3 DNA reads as TGTGCTAGTGGTTTGGGAGGTGTGGCGGGCTACACCTTC. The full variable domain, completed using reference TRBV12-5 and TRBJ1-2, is DARVTQTPRHKVTEMGQEVTMRCQPILGHNTVFWYRQTMMQGLELLAYFRNRAPLDDSGMPKDRFSAEMPDATLATLKIQPSEPRDSAVYFCASGLGGVAGYTFGSGTRLTVV.

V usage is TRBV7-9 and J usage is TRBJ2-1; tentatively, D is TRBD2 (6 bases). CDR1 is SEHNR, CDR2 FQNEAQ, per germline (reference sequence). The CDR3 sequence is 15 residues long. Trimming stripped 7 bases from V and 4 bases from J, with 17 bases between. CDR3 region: CASTLGMEGYNEQFF. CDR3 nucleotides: TGTGCCAGCACTCTCGGAATGGAGGGATACAATGAGCAGTTCTTC.

In nucleotides, the CDR3 is TGCGCCAGCAGCCATGACGGACAGGTTAGGAACACCGGGGAGCTGTTTTTT. It encodes CASSHDGQVRNTGELFF. The chain has TRBV4-1 and TRBJ2-2; 7 nucleotides line up with TRBD1. The CDR3 is 17 residues long. V shed 3 bases, J shed 1 base, and the junction held 8 bases outside the gene matches. Germline-derived CDR1 and CDR2 are MGHRA and YSYEKL.